Listed below are T cell receptor beta chains from one sample, sequenced in a study of blood T cell repertoires in COVID-19. Profiling relied on immunoSEQ multiplex PCR, and the TCRdb table lists in-frame clones only, not all of them. This table has about 92,000 clones, 55% to 80% appearing once. The material sequenced was peripheral blood. The receptors come from a woman between 55 and 75 years old in a cohort sampled during active or convalescent COVID-19. Both conserved end residues are part of each CDR3. The D gene is left open where the match is weak. A clone size is listed for some rows: how often the clone was seen (once, few, many), or a class if it is expanded.

d_call clone_size j_call v_call cdr3_aa cdr3_nt
TRBD1 - TRBJ2-1 TRBV12-3/TRBV12-4 CASSARGLEQFF TGTGCCAGCAGTGCAAGGGGGCTCGAGCAGTTCTTC
- few TRBJ1-5 TRBV20-1 CSASFGYSNQPQHF TGCAGTGCTAGTTTCGGTTATAGCAATCAGCCCCAGCATTTT
TRBD2 - TRBJ2-3 TRBV10-3 CAISAASGGATDTQYF TGTGCCATCAGTGCAGCTAGCGGGGGGGCCACAGATACGCAGTATTTT
TRBD1 - TRBJ2-7 TRBV7-9 CASSRSGQGGYEQYF TGTGCCAGCAGCCGGTCCGGACAGGGAGGCTACGAGCAGTACTTC
- - TRBJ1-6 TRBV15 CATSIDRNGSPLHF TGTGCCACCAGCATAGACCGAAACGGTTCACCCCTCCACTTT
- - TRBJ2-7 TRBV6-5 CASSYSGSSYEQYF TGTGCCAGCAGTTACTCGGGGAGCTCCTACGAGCAGTACTTC
TRBD2 - TRBJ2-3 TRBV27 CASSSQRGGDLSRTDTQYF TGTGCCAGCAGTTCGCAGCGGGGGGGGGATCTCAGCAGGACAGATACGCAGTATTTT
TRBD1 few TRBJ1-5 TRBV3-1/TRBV3-2 CASSQDRGRGQPQHF TGTGCCAGCAGCCAAGACAGGGGGCGAGGTCAGCCCCAGCATTTT
TRBD1 once TRBJ1-6 TRBV7-9 CASSLTGVNSPLHF TGTGCCAGCAGCCTGACAGGGGTGAATTCACCCCTCCACTTT
TRBD2 - TRBJ2-3 TRBV6-2/TRBV6-3 CASSYSTLAGADTQYF TGTGCCAGCAGTTACTCGACCCTAGCGGGGGCAGATACGCAGTATTTT
- once TRBJ1-1 TRBV3-1/TRBV3-2 CASSQAGNTEAFF TGTGCCAGCAGCCAAGCAGGGAACACTGAAGCTTTCTTT
TRBD1 few TRBJ2-3 TRBV2 CASSGGGRGRPDTQYF TGTGCCAGCAGTGGAGGAGGCAGGGGGCGCCCAGATACGCAGTATTTT
TRBD2 - TRBJ2-5 TRBV4-2 CASSLAGPQETQYF TGTGCCAGCAGCCTAGCGGGTCCCCAAGAGACCCAGTACTTC
TRBD2 - TRBJ2-7 TRBV3-1/TRBV3-2 CASSQGTLAGSRREQYF TGTGCCAGCAGCCAGGGTACCCTAGCGGGGAGCCGGCGGGAGCAGTACTTC
TRBD1 once TRBJ1-3 TRBV6-6 CASSYEGAESGNTIYF TGTGCCAGCAGTTACGAGGGGGCCGAATCTGGAAACACCATATATTTT
TRBD2 - TRBJ2-3 TRBV19 CASSIGVFRDYTDTQYF TGTGCCAGTAGTATAGGAGTATTCCGGGACTACACAGATACGCAGTATTTT
- few TRBJ2-7 TRBV4-1 CASSQPADEQYF TGCGCCAGCAGCCAACCCGCGGACGAGCAGTACTTC
TRBD2 - TRBJ2-7 TRBV19 CASSLSSGGSGEQYF TGTGCCAGTAGTTTGTCTAGCGGGGGTTCTGGCGAGCAGTACTTC
- - TRBJ2-3 TRBV3-1/TRBV3-2 CASTLTSTDTQYF TGTGCCAGCACCCTGACTAGCACAGATACGCAGTATTTT
- - TRBJ2-1 TRBV7-6 CASSPQPTYNEQFF TGTGCCAGCAGCCCACAGCCCACCTACAATGAGCAGTTCTTC
TRBD2 - TRBJ2-7 TRBV6-5 CASSLSGGAYEQYF TGTGCCAGCAGCCTTAGCGGGGGGGCTTACGAGCAGTACTTC